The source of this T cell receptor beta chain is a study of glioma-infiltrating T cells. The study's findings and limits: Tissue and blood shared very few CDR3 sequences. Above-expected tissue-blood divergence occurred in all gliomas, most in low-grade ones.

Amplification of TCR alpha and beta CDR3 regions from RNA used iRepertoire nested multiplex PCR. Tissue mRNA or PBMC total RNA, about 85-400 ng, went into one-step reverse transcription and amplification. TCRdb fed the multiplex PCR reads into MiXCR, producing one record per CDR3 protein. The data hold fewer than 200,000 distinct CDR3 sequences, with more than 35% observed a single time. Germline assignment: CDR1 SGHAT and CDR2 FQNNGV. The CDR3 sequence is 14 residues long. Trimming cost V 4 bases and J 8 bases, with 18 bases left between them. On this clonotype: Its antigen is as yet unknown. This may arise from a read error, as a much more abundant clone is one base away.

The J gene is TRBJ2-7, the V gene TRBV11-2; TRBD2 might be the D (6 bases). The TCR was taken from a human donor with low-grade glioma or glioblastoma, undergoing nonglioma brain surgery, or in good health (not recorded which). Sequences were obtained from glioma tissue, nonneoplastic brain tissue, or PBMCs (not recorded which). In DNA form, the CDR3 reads TGTGCCAGCAGCTCCTGGAGGGCTCTCGGCCAGCAGTACTTC. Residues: CASSSWRALGQQYF. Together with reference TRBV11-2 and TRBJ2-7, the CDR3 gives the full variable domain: EAGVAQSPRYKIIEKRQSVAFWCNPISGHATLYWYQQILGQGPKLLIQFQNNGVVDDSQLPKDRFSAERLKGVDSTLKIQPAKLEDSAVYLCASSSWRALGQQYFGPGTRLTVT.